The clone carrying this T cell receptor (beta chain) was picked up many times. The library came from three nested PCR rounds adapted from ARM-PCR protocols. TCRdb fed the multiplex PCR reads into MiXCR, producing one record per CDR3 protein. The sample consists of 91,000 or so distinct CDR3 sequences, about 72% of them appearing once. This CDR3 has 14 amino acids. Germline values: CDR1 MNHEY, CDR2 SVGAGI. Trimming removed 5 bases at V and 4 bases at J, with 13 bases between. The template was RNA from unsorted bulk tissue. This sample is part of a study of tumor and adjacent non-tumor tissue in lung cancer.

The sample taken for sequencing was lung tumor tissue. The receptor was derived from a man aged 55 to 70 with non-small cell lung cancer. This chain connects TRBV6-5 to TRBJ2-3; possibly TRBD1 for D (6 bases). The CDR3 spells CASSLQQGSDTQYF. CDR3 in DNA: TGTGCCAGCAGTCTGCAACAGGGTTCAGATACGCAGTATTTT.